This TCR beta chain came from a study of cytomegalovirus exposure and HLA in healthy donors. Turning to the study itself: From about 170 million T cells, an earlier analysis saw roughly 100 million unique TCR beta sequences. Study results and limitations: Clonal expansion, a later analysis showed, was greater in HLA-associated TCR beta chains than in equally common others. Across donors, presence/absence analyses took sequencing depth to be roughly uniform. Later analysis associated a missense DCLRE1C variant with TCR beta V- and J-gene trimming.

60 Vbeta and 13 Jbeta primers were used in PCR. Profiled with immunoSEQ multiplex PCR; TCRdb holds only in-frame clones, not every one. The top ten clones hold 4.5% to 5.5% of a sample with around 130,000 clones, approximately 8.8% of them seen once. In regard to this clone: Its antigen remains unknown.

With V trimmed by 8 bases and J by 6 bases, 5 bases remained unmatched. Germline V gives CDR1 MNHEY, CDR2 SVGAGI. This CDR3 has 12 residues. This chain connects TRBV6-5 to TRBJ2-3, with 7 bases matching TRBD2. The sample consisted of PBMCs. This clonotype was sampled from a middle-aged man in good health and CMV-seronegative. The CDR3 DNA follows: TGTGCCAGCCGTACCGGGAGGGATACGCAGTATTTT. This translates into CASRTGRDTQYF.